The source of this T cell receptor (beta chain) is a study of CD8 T cells in ankylosing spondylitis. Study results and limitations: Some of the motif variants had earlier been found in reactive arthritis patients' fluid and blood. It appeared that ankylosing spondylitis blood was characterized by a TCR beta motif of about eight highly homologous variants. Disease-linked clones were reportedly significantly enriched in matched ankylosing spondylitis synovial fluid.

This clonotype was detected ten times or more. Its antigen is still unknown. For TCR beta, libraries came from quantitative 5'-RACE with molecular barcodes. TCRdb called the 5' RACE reads again in MiXCR, with one record for every CDR3 protein. The sample lists fewer than 250,000 distinct CDR3 sequences, more than 9% occurring once. This CDR3 has 16 amino acids. Germline V gene lookup returns CDR1 DFQATT and CDR2 SNEGSKA (reference sequence). V lost 5 bases and J 2 bases, leaving 21 bases between the germline ends. The receptor was derived from a male donor with ankylosing spondylitis or in good health (not recorded which). Material: blood, either unsorted or a sorted T cell fraction (not recorded which). V is TRBV20-1 and J is TRBJ2-5; weak D call: TRBD2 (6 bases). CDR3 residues: CSAPPSLAGSQETQYF. Here the CDR3 DNA reads TGCAGTGCTCCCCCTTCTTTGGCGGGGTCGCAAGAGACCCAGTACTTC.